This TCR beta chain was obtained from a study of T-cell memory formation after mild COVID-19. Study-level background: TCR clusters largely stayed donor specific.

The table lists this clonotype with many counts. Antigen: not known. Study-wide results and limits: Pre-infection memory contained some responding clones, which suggested that cross-reactive memory had joined. Among clones contracting day 15 to 85, CD4/CD8 was balanced, whereas later expanders leaned CD4+.

TCRdb processed the 5' RACE reads anew with MiXCR; each CDR3 protein has one entry. The table shows approximately 450,000 distinct CDR3 sequences, with about 18% occurring only once. CDR3 size: 15 residues. V lost 6 bases to trimming and J lost 0 bases, with 12 bases between them. Germline V gene sequence: CDR1 LNHNV, CDR2 YYDKDF (reference sequence). The material sequenced was PBMCs or a T cell subset sorted from them (not recorded which). The receptor's source is an adult woman who had mild COVID-19 (a few samples of this study predate the infection). Cell type and time point are not known. This chain links TRBV15 with TRBJ1-5, with D uncertain. The CDR3 DNA reads as TGTGCCACCAGACAGTACTCGTATAGCAATCAGCCCCAGCATTTT. Protein: CATRQYSYSNQPQHF.